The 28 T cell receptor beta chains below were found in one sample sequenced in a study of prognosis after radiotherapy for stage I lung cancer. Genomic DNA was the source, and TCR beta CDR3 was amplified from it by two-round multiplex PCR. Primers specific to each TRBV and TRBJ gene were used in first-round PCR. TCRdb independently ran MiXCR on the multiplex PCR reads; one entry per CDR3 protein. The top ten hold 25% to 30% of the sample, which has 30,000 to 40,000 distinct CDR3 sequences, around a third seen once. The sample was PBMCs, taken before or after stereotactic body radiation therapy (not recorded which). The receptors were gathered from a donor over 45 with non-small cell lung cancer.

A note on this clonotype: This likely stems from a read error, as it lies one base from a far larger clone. CDR3 loop: CASSPTGGPNYGYTF. The DNA for the CDR3 is TGTGCCAGCAGCCCCACAGGGGGACCCAACTATGGCTACACCTTC. The chain is built from TRBV3-1 and TRBJ1-2; 8 bases align to TRBD1. The germline V gene encodes CDR1 LGHDT and CDR2 YNNKEL (reference sequence). With V trimmed by 4 bases and J by 2 bases, 6 bases remained unmatched. This CDR3 comprises 15 residues.

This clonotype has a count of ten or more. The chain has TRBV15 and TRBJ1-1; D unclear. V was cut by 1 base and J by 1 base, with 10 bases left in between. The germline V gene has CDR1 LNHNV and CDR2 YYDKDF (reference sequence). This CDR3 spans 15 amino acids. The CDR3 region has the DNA TGTGCCACCAGCAGAGGGGCCATTCGGAACACTGAAGCTTTCTTT. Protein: CATSRGAIRNTEAFF. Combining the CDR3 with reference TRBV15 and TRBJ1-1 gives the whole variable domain DAMVIQNPRYQVTQFGKPVTLSCSQTLNHNVMYWYQQKSSQAPKLLFHYYDKDFNNEADTPDNFQSRRPNTSFCFLDIRSPGLGDTAMYLCATSRGAIRNTEAFFGQGTRLTVV.

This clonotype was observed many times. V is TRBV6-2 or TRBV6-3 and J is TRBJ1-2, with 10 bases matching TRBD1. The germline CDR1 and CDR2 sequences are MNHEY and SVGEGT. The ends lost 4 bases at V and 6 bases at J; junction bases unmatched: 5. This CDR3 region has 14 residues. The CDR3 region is CASSSRQGANGYTF. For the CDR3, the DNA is TGTGCCAGCAGTTCCCGACAGGGGGCGAATGGCTACACCTTC.

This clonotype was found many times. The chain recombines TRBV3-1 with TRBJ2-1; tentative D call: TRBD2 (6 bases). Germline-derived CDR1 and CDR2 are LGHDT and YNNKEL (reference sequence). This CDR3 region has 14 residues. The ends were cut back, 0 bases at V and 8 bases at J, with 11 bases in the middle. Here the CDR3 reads CASSQDPSVDEQFF. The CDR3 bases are TGTGCCAGCAGCCAAGACCCTAGCGTCGATGAGCAGTTCTTC.

The CDR3 loop reads CSAKVTGRDTIYF. The CDR3 nucleotides are TGCAGTGCCAAAGTGACAGGGAGGGACACCATATATTTT. This chain uses TRBV20-1 with TRBJ1-3; 7 nucleotides align to TRBD1. Trimming cost V 6 bases and J 8 bases; bases outside gene matches: 10. The CDR3 runs 13 residues. Per the germline V gene, CDR1 is DFQATT and CDR2 is SNEGSKA (reference sequence).

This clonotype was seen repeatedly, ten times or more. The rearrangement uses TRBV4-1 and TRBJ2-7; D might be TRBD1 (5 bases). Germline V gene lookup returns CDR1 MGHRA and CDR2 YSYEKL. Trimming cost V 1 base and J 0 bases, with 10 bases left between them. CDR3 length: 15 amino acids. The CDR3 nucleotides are TGCGCCAGCAGCCAAGTGGAGACAGTCTCCTACGAGCAGTACTTC. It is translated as CASSQVETVSYEQYF.

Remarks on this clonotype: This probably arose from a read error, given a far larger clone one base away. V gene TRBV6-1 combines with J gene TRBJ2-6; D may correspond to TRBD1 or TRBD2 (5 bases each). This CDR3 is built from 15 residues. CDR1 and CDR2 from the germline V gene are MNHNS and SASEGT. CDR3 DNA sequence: TGTGCCAGCAGTTATGGGCACTCTGGGGGCAACGTCCTGACTTTC. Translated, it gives CASSYGHSGGNVLTF.

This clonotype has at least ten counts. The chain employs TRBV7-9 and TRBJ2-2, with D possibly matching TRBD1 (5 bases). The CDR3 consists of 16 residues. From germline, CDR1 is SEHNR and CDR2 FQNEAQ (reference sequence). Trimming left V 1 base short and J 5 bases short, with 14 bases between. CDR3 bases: TGTGCCAGCAGCTTAGTGAAGGGGTATCAAACCGGGGAGCTGTTTTTT. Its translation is CASSLVKGYQTGELFF. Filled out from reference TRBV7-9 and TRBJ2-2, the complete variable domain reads DTGVSQNPRHKITKRGQNVTFRCDPISEHNRLYWYRQTLGQGPEFLTYFQNEAQLEKSRLLSDRFSAERPKGSFSTLEIQRTEQGDSAMYLCASSLVKGYQTGELFFGEGSRLTVL.

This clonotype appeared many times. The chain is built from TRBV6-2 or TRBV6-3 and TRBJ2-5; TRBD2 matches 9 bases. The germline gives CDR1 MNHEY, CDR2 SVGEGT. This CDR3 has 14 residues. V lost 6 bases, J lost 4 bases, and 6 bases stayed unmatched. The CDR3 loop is CASRSGLALETQYF. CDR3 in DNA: TGTGCCAGCAGATCCGGACTAGCGCTAGAGACCCAGTACTTC.

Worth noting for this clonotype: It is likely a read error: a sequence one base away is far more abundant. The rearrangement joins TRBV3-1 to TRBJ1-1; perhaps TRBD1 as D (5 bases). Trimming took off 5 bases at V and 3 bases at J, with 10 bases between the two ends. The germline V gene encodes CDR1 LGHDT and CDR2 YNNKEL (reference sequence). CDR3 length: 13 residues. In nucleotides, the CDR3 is TGTGCCAGCAGCGTGGAACAGGACACTGAAGCTTTCTTT. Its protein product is CASSVEQDTEAFF. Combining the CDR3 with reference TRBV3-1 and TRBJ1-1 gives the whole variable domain DTAVSQTPKYLVTQMGNDKSIKCEQNLGHDTMYWYKQDSKKFLKIMFSYNNKELIINETVPNRFSPKSPDKAHLNLHINSLELGDSAVYFCASSVEQDTEAFFGQGTRLTVV.

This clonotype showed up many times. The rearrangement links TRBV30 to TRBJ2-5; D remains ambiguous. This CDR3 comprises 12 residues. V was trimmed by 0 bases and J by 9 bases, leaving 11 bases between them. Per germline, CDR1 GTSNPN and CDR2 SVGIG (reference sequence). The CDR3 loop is CAWSVAPGAQYF. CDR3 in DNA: TGTGCCTGGAGTGTAGCTCCTGGGGCCCAGTACTTC.

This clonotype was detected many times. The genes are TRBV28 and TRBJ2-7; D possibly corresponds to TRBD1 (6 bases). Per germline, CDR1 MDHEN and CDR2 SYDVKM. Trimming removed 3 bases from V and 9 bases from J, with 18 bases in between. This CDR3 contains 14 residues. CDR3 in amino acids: CASSFPTATRGQYF. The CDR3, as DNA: TGTGCCAGCAGTTTCCCCACAGCTACCAGGGGGCAGTACTTC.

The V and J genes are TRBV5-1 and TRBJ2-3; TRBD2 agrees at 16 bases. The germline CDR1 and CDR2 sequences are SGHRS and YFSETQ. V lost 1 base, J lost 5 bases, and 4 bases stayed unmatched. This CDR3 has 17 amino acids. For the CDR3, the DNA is TGCGCCAGCAGCTTGACGGGACTAGCGGGGGGGAGAGATACGCAGTATTTT. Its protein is CASSLTGLAGGRDTQYF.

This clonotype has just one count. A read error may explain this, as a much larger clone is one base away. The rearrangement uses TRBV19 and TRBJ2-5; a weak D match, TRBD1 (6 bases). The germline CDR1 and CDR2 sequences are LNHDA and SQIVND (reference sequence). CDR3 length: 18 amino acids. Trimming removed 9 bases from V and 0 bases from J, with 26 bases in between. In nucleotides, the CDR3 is TGTGCCAGCAAAAGTCAGGGGTGCAAAACCTTGTACCAAGAGACCCAGTACTTC. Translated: CASKSQGCKTLYQETQYF.

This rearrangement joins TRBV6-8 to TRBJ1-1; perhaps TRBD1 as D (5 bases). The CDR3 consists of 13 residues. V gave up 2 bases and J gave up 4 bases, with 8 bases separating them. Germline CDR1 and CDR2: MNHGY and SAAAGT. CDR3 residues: CASSYIGATEAFF. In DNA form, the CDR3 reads TGTGCCAGCAGTTACATCGGGGCCACTGAAGCTTTCTTT.

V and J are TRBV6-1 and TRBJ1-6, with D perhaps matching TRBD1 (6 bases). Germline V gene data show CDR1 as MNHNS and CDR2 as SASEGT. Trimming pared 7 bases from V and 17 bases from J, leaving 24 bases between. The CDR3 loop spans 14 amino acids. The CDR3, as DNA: TGTGCCAGCAACGACAGGCTGGAGAATTCACACATCCACTTT. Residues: CASNDRLENSHIHF.

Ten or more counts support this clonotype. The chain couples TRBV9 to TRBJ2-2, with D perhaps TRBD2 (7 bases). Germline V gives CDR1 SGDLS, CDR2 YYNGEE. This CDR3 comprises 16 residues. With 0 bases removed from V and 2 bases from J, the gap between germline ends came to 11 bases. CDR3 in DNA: TGTGCCAGCAGCGTAGGGGGGGGCCTCAACACCGGGGAGCTGTTTTTT. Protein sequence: CASSVGGGLNTGELFF.

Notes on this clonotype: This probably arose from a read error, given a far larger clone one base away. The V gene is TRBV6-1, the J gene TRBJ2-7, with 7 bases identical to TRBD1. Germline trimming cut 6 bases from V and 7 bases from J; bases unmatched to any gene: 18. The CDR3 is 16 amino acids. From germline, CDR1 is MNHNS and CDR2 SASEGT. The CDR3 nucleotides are TGTGCCAGCAGGAGACAGGGTGGGAACTCTAACAATGAGCAGTACTTC. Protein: CASRRQGGNSNNEQYF.

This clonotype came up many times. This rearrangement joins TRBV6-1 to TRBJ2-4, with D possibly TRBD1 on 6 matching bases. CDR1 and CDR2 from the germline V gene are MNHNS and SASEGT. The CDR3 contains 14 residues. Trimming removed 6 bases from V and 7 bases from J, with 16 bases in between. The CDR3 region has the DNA TGTGCCAGCAGCCAAAACAGGGTTGCGAACATTCAGTACTTC. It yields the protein CASSQNRVANIQYF.

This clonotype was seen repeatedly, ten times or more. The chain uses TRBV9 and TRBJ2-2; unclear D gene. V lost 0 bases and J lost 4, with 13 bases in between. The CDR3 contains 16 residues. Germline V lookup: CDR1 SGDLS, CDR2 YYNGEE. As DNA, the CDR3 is TGTGCCAGCAGCGTAGGTTCGTACCTAACCACCGGGGAGCTGTTTTTT. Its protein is CASSVGSYLTTGELFF.

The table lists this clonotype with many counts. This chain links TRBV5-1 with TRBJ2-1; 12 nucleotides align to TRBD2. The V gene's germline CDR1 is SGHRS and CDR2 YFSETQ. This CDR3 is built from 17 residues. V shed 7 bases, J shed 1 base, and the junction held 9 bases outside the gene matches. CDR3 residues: CASEPSGGAGSYNEQFF. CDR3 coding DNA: TGCGCCAGCGAACCTAGCGGGGGGGCCGGGTCCTACAATGAGCAGTTCTTC.

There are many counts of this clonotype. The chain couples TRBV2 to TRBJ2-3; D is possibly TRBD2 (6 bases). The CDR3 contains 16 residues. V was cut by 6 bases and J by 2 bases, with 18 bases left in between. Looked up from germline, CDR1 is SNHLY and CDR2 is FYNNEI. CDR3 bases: TGTGCCAGCAGCGCCGAACTAGCCGTCAACACAGATACGCAGTATTTT. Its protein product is CASSAELAVNTDTQYF.

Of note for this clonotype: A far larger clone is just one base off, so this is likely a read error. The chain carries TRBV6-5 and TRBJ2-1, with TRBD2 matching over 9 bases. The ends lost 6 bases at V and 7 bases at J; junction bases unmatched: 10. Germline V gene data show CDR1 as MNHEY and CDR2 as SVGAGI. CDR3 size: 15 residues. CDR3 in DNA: TGTGCCAGCAGATTCGGCGGGGGGGCCCTGAATGAGCAGTTCTTC. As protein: CASRFGGGALNEQFF.

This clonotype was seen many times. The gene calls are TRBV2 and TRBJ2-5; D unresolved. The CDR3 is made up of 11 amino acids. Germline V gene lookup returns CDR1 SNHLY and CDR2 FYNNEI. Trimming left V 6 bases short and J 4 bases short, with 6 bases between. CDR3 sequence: CASSGGETQYF. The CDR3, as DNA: TGTGCCAGCAGCGGTGGAGAGACCCAGTACTTC.

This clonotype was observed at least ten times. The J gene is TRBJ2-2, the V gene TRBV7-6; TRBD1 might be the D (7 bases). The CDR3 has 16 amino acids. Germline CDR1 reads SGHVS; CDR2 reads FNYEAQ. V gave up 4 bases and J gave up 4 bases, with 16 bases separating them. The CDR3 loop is CASSWRGRGGTGELFF. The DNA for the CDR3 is TGTGCCAGCAGCTGGAGGGGGCGGGGAGGCACCGGGGAGCTGTTTTTT. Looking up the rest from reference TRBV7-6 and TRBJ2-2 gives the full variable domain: GAGVSQSPRYKVTKRGQDVALRCDPISGHVSLYWYRQALGQGPEFLTYFNYEAQQDKSGLPNDRFSAERPEGSISTLTIQRTEQRDSAMYRCASSWRGRGGTGELFFGEGSRLTVL.

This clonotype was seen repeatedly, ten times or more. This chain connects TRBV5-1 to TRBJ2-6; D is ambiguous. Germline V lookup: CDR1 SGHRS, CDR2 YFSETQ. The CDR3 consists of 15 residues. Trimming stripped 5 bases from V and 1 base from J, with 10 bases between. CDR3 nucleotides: TGCGCCAGCAGTGGGTGGAGTTCTGGGGCCAACGTCCTGACTTTC. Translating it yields CASSGWSSGANVLTF.

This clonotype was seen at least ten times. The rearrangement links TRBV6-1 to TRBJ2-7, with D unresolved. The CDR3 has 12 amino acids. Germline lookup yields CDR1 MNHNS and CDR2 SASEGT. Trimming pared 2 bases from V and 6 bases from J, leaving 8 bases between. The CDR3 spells CASSEFLIEQYF. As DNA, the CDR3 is TGTGCCAGCAGTGAATTTTTGATCGAGCAGTACTTC.

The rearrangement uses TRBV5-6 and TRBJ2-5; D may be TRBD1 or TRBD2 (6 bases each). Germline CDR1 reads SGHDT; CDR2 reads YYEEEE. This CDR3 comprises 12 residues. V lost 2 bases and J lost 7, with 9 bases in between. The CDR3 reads CASSLQGGTQYF. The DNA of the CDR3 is TGTGCCAGCAGCTTACAGGGAGGGACCCAGTACTTC.